This T cell receptor (beta chain) is from a study of radiation and T cells in renal cell carcinoma. The study's findings and limits: Baseline intratumoral clonotype presence is unknown without pretreatment biopsies.

Data came from immunoSEQ multiplex PCR; TCRdb stores just in-frame clones and leaves some out. This table has 45,000 or so clones, 83% appearing once. As for this clone: Its antigen remains unidentified.

Stated time point: baseline pretreatment blood. The sample's treatment: 15 Gy SBRT to primary tumor, nephrectomy 4 weeks later. After SBRT, blood was collected at 2 and 4 weeks, plus baseline. The tumor was a clear cell renal cell carcinoma. The CDR3 sequence is 13 residues long. The germline CDR1 and CDR2 sequences are SGHDN and FVKESK. V shed 2 bases and J shed 11 bases, with 12 bases lying between them. This TCR was recovered from a woman between 70 and 85 years old with renal cell carcinoma. The source material was blood, sampled from a patient whose treatment included radiotherapy and nephrectomy. The V gene is TRBV14, the J gene TRBJ2-2; D unresolved. The CDR3 protein is CASSQQYLDELFF. The CDR3 region has the DNA TGTGCCAGCAGCCAACAGTACTTGGATGAGCTGTTTTTT.